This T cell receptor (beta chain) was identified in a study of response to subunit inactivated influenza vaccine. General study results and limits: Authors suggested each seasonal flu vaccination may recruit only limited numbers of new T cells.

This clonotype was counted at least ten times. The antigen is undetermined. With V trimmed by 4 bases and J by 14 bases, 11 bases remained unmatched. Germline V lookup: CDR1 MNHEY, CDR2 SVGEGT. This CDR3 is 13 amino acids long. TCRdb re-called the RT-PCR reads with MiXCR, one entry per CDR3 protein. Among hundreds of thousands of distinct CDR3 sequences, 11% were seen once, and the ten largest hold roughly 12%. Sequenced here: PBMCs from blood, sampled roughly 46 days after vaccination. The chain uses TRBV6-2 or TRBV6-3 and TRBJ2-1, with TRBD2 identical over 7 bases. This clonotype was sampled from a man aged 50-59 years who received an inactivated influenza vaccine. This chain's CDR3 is CASSSLPGGAKFF. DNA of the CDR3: TGTGCCAGCAGTTCCCTCCCGGGGGGAGCGAAGTTCTTC.